The T cell receptor beta chain under discussion was sequenced for a study of cytomegalovirus exposure and HLA in healthy donors. For the study at large: A preliminary data release comprised 80 million to 95 million unique TCRs obtained from HLA-typed donors. Of all 398 donors who were genotyped, roughly 81% belonged to the Caucasian-associated ancestry cluster. Study conclusions and caveats: Most of the TCR beta V segments (in an earlier analysis) were productive either about 87% or about 30% of the time. Cytomegalovirus-associated status was assigned to 164 TCR beta chains.

The length of the CDR3 is 16 residues. J lost 2 bases, V lost 4 bases, and 2 bases had no gene match. Germline V CDR1 and CDR2: ENHRY, SYGVKD. Researchers ran the PCR with 60 Vbeta and 13 Jbeta primers. This table comes from immunoSEQ multiplex PCR, and its TCRdb copy is limited to in-frame clones, with some not included. The repertoire holds 250,000 to 350,000 clones, roughly 80% seen once, with less than 0.4% in the top ten. Only a few counts were recorded for this clone. Its antigen is unidentified. The V gene is TRBV10-3, the J gene TRBJ2-6; the match to TRBD1 covers 10 bases. The specimen sequenced was PBMCs. This sequence originates from a girl aged 2 to 9 in good health and CMV-seronegative. CDR3 protein: CAISGQGATGANVLTF. In nucleotides, the CDR3 is TGTGCCATCAGTGGACAGGGGGCTACTGGGGCCAACGTCCTGACTTTC.